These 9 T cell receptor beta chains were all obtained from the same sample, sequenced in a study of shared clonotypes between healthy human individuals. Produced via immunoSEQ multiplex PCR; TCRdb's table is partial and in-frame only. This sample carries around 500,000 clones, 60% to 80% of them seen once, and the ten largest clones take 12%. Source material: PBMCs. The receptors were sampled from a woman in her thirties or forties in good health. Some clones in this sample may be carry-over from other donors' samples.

CDR3 sequence: CASRQTGGLSNEQFF. The CDR3 region has the DNA TGTGCCAGCAGACAGACAGGGGGTTTGTCAAATGAGCAGTTCTTC. This sequence joins TRBV27 and TRBJ2-1, with 9 nucleotides matching TRBD1. Germline CDR1 is MNHEY and CDR2 is SMNVEV (reference sequence). V trimming: 6 bases; J trimming: 7 bases; junction bases outside the gene matches: 10. The CDR3 has 15 amino acids.

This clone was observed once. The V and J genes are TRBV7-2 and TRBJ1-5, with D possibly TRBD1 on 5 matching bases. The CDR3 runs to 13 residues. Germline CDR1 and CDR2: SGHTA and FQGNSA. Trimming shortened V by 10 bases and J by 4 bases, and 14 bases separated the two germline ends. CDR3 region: CATGASPNQPQHF. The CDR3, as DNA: TGTGCCACCGGGGCGTCCCCAAATCAGCCCCAGCATTTT.

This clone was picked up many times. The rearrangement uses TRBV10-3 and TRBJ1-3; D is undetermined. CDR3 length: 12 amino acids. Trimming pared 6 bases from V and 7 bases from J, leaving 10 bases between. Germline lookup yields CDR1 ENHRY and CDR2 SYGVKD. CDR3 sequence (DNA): TGTGCCATCAGCCCCGAGATGAACACCATATATTTT. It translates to CAISPEMNTIYF.

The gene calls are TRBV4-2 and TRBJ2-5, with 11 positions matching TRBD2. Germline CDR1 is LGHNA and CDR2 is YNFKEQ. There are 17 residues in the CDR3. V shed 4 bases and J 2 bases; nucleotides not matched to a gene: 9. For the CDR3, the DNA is TGTGCCAGCAGCCCCGGGACTAGCGGACCGCTACAAGAGACCCAGTACTTC. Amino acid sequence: CASSPGTSGPLQETQYF.

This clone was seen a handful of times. The CDR3 nucleotides are TGCGCCAGCAGCCAAGATTGGGGGCGGAATGAGCAGTTCTTC. Translated: CASSQDWGRNEQFF. The genes are TRBV4-1 and TRBJ2-1, with a possible D match to TRBD1 (6 bases). The germline gives CDR1 MGHRA, CDR2 YSYEKL. This CDR3 comprises 14 residues. Between the trimmed V and J ends, which lost 0 bases and 7 bases, there was a span of 10 bases.

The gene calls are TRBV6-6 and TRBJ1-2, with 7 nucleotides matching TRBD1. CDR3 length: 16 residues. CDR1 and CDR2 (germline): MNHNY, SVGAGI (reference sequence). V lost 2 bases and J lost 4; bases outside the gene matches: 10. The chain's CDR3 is CASSYLGTASGYGYTF. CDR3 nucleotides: TGTGCCAGCAGTTACCTTGGGACAGCCTCTGGCTATGGCTACACCTTC.

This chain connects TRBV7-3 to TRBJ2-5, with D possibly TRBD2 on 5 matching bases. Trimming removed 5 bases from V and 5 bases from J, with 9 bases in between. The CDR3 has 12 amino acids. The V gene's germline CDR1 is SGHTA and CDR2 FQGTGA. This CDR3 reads CASSLPGETQYF. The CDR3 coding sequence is TGTGCCAGCAGCCTCCCGGGGGAGACCCAGTACTTC.

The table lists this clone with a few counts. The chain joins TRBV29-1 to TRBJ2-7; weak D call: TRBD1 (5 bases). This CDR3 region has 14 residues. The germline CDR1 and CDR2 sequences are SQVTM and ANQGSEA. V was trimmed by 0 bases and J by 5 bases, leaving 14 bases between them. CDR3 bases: TGCAGCGTTGAAGACTCCCCAGGGCAGAACGAGCAGTACTTC. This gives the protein CSVEDSPGQNEQYF.

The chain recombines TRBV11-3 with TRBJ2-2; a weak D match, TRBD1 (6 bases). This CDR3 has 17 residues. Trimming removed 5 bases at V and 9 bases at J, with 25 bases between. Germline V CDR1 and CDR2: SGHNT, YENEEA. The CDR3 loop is CASSAAEKGVSPRELFF. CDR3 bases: TGTGCCAGCAGCGCCGCCGAGAAGGGGGTTTCACCCAGGGAGCTGTTTTTT.